This T cell receptor (beta chain) was profiled in a study of blood T cell repertoires in COVID-19. Study at large: Sites across the United States, Italy and Spain contributed samples from acute and convalescent COVID-19.

Generated by immunoSEQ multiplex PCR, the TCRdb table keeps only in-frame clones and is missing some. The repertoire holds roughly 380,000 clones, with around nine tenths as singletons. The CDR3 runs 13 residues. Germline CDR1 and CDR2: SNHLY and FYNNEI. V was shortened by 4 bases and J by 2 bases, with 9 bases between the two germline ends. This clone has just one count. The source material was PBMCs or T cells enriched from blood (not recorded which). The chain links TRBV2 to TRBJ2-7, with D possibly matching TRBD1 (6 bases). The TCR originated in a woman in her 30s who had been exposed to COVID-19. DNA of the CDR3: TGTGCCAGCAGTGGGACAGAGCCCTACGAGCAGTACTTC. As protein: CASSGTEPYEQYF.